This T cell receptor beta chain was sequenced during a study of blood T cell repertoires in COVID-19. Background on the study: Sites in the United States, Italy and Spain provided acute and convalescent COVID-19 samples.

Original data processing: Reference gene primer amplification gave estimated nucleated cell counts. TCRdb's copy holds only in-frame clones and misses some; the assay was immunoSEQ multiplex PCR. V, J and clone size were drawn from that table, and D and trimming were deduced from the DNA. The sample contains more than 250,000 clones, 70% to 90% of which appear only once. Ages ranged from about 18 to 100 years, with residence in fewer than 25 US areas. Cohort assignment relied on participant-reported clinical history. CDR1 is LGHDT and CDR2 is YNNKEL in the germline V gene (reference sequence). The length of the CDR3 is 12 residues. The ends were cut back, 8 bases at V and 7 bases at J, with 14 bases in the middle.

Sequenced sample: PBMCs or T cells enriched from blood (not recorded which). This sequence joins TRBV3-1 (or the pseudogene TRBV3-2) and TRBJ1-2, with D perhaps TRBD1 (6 bases). This receptor was identified in a man aged 25-45 years who had recovered from COVID-19. DNA of the CDR3: TGTGCCAGCGGGGGCAGGGACGGTGGCTACACCTTC. It yields the protein CASGGRDGGYTF.